This is a list of T cell receptor beta chains from one sample in a study of tumor and adjacent non-tumor tissue in lung cancer. Using its own MiXCR run on the multiplex PCR reads, TCRdb lists one record per CDR3 protein. The sample holds more than 55,000 distinct CDR3 sequences, about 55% seen once. Sequenced material: distant non-tumor lung tissue. The source is a man in his 70s with non-small cell lung cancer. CDR3s include the opening cysteine and the closing phenylalanine or tryptophan. D genes are given only for firm matches. Expanded clones get a size class; other rows say once, few or many, or leave the size out.

J,V,D,size,CDR3,DNA
TRBJ2-1,TRBV10-3,TRBD2,many,CAISGGLAGLEQFF,TGTGCCATCAGTGGTGGACTAGCGGGACTTGAGCAGTTCTTC
TRBJ1-6,TRBV10-3,-,many,CAISAGPAANSPLHF,TGTGCCATCAGTGCGGGACCCGCCGCAAATTCACCCCTCCACTTT
TRBJ2-5,TRBV11-2,TRBD1,-,CATSLVDRGLEETQYF,TGTGCCACCAGTTTAGTCGACAGGGGATTGGAAGAGACCCAGTACTTC
TRBJ2-6,TRBV6-1,-,many,CASRLQGSGANVLTF,TGTGCCAGCAGGCTCCAGGGGTCTGGGGCCAACGTCCTGACTTTC
TRBJ1-3,TRBV4-1,-,many,CASSQDPPGLSGNTIYF,TGCGCCAGCAGCCAAGATCCTCCGGGCCTGTCTGGAAACACCATATATTTT
TRBJ1-5,TRBV20-1,TRBD1,many,CSARITGGNSNQPQHF,TGCAGTGCTAGGATTACAGGGGGCAACAGCAATCAGCCCCAGCATTTT
TRBJ2-3,TRBV18,-,few,CASSLGDTQYF,TGTGCCAGCTCTTTAGGAGATACGCAGTATTTT
TRBJ1-1,TRBV20-1,-,many,CSAEQGGTEAFF,TGCAGTGCTGAGCAGGGAGGCACTGAAGCTTTCTTT
TRBJ2-1,TRBV28,-,-,CASGPRLLTLALPGLIYNEQFF,TGTGCCAGCGGTCCCCGCCTACTGACTTTGGCCCTGCCGGGACTGATATACAATGAGCAGTTCTTC
TRBJ2-7,TRBV20-1,-,many,CSASTDTYEQYF,TGCAGTGCTAGTACCGACACCTACGAGCAGTACTTC
TRBJ1-5,TRBV20-1,-,-,CSASRGIHSNQPQHF,TGCAGTGCCAGTAGAGGGATTCATAGCAATCAGCCCCAGCATTTT
TRBJ2-3,TRBV28,-,many,CASSSADTDTQYF,TGTGCCAGCAGTTCCGCAGACACGGATACGCAGTATTTT
TRBJ2-6,TRBV11-2,TRBD2,-,CASRSRGGSPGANVLTF,TGTGCCAGTCGCTCCCGGGGGGGTAGCCCTGGGGCCAACGTCCTGACTTTC
TRBJ1-2,TRBV29-1,-,-,CSVEIGGGGYTF,TGCAGCGTTGAGATAGGGGGGGGCGGCTACACCTTC